This T cell receptor (beta chain) stems from a study of identical twins. MiXCR was run by TCRdb on the 5' RACE reads, yielding one entry per CDR3 protein. In the table there are roughly 540,000 distinct CDR3 sequences, 22% of which are singletons. Trimming took off 1 base at V and 6 bases at J, with 12 bases between the two ends. Per the germline V gene, CDR1 is SGHTA and CDR2 is FQGNSA. This CDR3 region has 15 residues. The sample was also reused in another study, on T cells expressing NK-cell markers.

The gene calls are TRBV7-2 and TRBJ2-2; unclear D gene. This receptor was obtained from a woman younger than 35 in good health. Sequenced input: CD4+ T cells sorted from blood. The CDR3 DNA reads TGTGCCAGCAGCTTAGAGGTCTGGTATCCCGGGGAGCTGTTTTTT. Translated: CASSLEVWYPGELFF.